This T cell receptor (beta chain) derives from a study of blood T cells in healthy people across ages. This CDR3 region has 13 residues. CDR1 MGHDK and CDR2 SYGVNS come from the germline V gene. Trimming took 4 bases from V and 4 from J, leaving 10 bases between them. The authors ran a second PCR of about 6 to 11 cycles using a sample-barcoded 5' primer and a J-beta primer mix. TCRdb independently ran MiXCR on the 5' RACE reads; one entry per CDR3 protein. The repertoire holds around 1.5 million distinct CDR3 sequences, with 59% as singletons. V is TRBV25-1 and J is TRBJ1-2; D is ambiguous. This TCR derives from a man aged 18 to 30 in good health. Sequenced: blood. CDR3 loop: CASSAAGAYGYTF. In DNA, the CDR3 is TGTGCCAGCAGTGCTGCAGGAGCCTATGGCTACACCTTC.